The 7 T cell receptor beta chains listed next were all sequenced from one sample in a study of molecular identifiers for immune sequencing clone quantification. MiXCR was run by TCRdb on the PCR reads, yielding one entry per CDR3 protein. Of some 100,000 distinct CDR3 sequences in the sample, 36% were seen once. The specimen sequenced was naive CD8+ T cells from blood, with Jurkat cell RNA spiked in. Subset here: FACS-sorted CD8+CD4-CCR7+CD45RA+ naive T cells. These receptors came from a human donor in good health. Some libraries in this study had Jurkat cell RNA spiked in.

V gene TRBV6-5 combines with J gene TRBJ2-5, with a tentative D call TRBD1 (6 bases). The germline gives CDR1 MNHEY, CDR2 SVGAGI. The CDR3 sequence is 14 residues long. The V and J ends lost 0 bases and 4 bases respectively, with 9 bases between them. CDR3 loop: CASSYSSGAETQYF. DNA of the CDR3: TGTGCCAGCAGTTACTCCTCAGGGGCAGAGACCCAGTACTTC.

The rearrangement joins TRBV5-4 to TRBJ2-7, with TRBD2 matching over 12 bases. Losses at the gene ends were 5 bases for V and 3 bases for J; bases not matched to a gene: 3. CDR3 size: 14 residues. The germline V gene has CDR1 SGHNT and CDR2 YYREEE (reference sequence). CDR3 sequence (DNA): TGTGCCAGCAGACTAGCGGGAGGTAACTACGAGCAGTACTTC. It codes for CASRLAGGNYEQYF.

A note on this clonotype: A much bigger clone sits one base away, suggesting this may be a read error. The V and J genes are TRBV29-1 and TRBJ2-2; D is perhaps TRBD2 (5 bases). This CDR3 region has 13 residues. The germline V gene has CDR1 SQVTM and CDR2 ANQGSEA. The CDR3 nucleotides are TGCAGCGTTGAAGCTCGGGCCACCGGGGAGCTGTATTTT. It yields the protein CSVEARATGELYF.

This chain joins TRBV5-1 and TRBJ2-7, with D tentatively TRBD2 (5 bases). V was trimmed by 0 bases and J by 3 bases, leaving 19 bases between them. CDR3 length: 17 residues. CDR1 is SGHRS and CDR2 is YFSETQ in the germline V gene. In DNA form, the CDR3 reads TGCGCCAGCAGCTTGGCTCTTGGAGGCCCGGTTGACTACGAGCAGTACTTC. Translating it yields CASSLALGGPVDYEQYF.

The chain joins TRBV18 to TRBJ2-7, with D possibly TRBD2 on 6 matching bases. The CDR3 runs to 16 residues. V was clipped by 1 base and J by 1 base, with 14 bases between them. Germline values: CDR1 KGHSH, CDR2 LQKENI. CDR3 sequence reads: CASSPRRGGVSYEQYF. The CDR3 nucleotides read TGTGCCAGCTCACCACGTCGAGGAGGGGTGTCCTACGAGCAGTACTTC.

This clonotype has at least ten counts. This chain joins TRBV2 and TRBJ2-3; tentatively, D is TRBD1 or TRBD2 (5 bases each). The CDR3 length is 13 residues. The germline CDR1 and CDR2 sequences are SNHLY and FYNNEI. V gave up 10 bases and J gave up 4 bases, with 15 bases separating them. Written as DNA, the CDR3 is TGTGCCAAAGAGACAGCGGCGGCAGATACGCAGTATTTT. Protein sequence: CAKETAAADTQYF. Based on the CDR3 plus reference TRBV2 and TRBJ2-3, the full variable domain is EPEVTQTPSHQVTQMGQEVILRCVPISNHLYFYWYRQILGQKVEFLVSFYNNEISEKSEIFDDQFSVERPDGSNFTLKIRSTKLEDSAMYFCAKETAAADTQYFGPGTRLTVL.

This clonotype was counted between two and nine times. J is TRBJ2-2 and V is TRBV10-2; D is ambiguous. Germline V gives CDR1 WSHSY, CDR2 SAAADI. Trimming removed 6 bases at V and 4 bases at J, with 3 bases between. The CDR3 runs to 11 residues. CDR3 region: CASRATGELFF. The CDR3 nucleotides are TGCGCCAGCAGGGCCACCGGGGAGCTGTTTTTT.